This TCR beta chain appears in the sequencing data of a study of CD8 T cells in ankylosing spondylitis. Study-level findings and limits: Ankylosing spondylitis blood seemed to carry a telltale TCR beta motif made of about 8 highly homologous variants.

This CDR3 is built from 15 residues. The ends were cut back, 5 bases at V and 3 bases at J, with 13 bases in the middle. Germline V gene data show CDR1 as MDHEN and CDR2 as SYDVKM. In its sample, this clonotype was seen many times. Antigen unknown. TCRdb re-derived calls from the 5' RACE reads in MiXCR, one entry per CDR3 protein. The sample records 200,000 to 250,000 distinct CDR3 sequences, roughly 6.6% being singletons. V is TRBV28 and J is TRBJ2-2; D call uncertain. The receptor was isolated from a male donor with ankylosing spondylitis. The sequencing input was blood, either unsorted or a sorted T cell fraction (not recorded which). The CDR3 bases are TGTGCCAGCAGTCCCCTTCCTGCGTACACCGGGGAGCTGTTTTTT. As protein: CASSPLPAYTGELFF.